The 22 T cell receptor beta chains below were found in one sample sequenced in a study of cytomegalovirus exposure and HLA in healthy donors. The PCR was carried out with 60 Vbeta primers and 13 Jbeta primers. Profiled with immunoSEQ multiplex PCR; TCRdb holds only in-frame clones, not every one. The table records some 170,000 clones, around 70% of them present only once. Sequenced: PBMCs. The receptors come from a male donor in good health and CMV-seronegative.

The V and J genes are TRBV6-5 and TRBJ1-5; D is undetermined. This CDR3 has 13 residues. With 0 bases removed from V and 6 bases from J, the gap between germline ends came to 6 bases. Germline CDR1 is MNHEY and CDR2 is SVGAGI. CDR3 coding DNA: TGTGCCAGCAGTTACTCCGGGAGTCAGCCCCAGCATTTT. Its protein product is CASSYSGSQPQHF.

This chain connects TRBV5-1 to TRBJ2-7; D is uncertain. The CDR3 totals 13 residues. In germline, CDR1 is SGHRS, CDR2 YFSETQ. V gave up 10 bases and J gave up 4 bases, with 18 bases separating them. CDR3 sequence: CASGQSPLYEQYF. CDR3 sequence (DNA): TGCGCCTCGGGTCAAAGCCCCCTATACGAGCAGTACTTC.

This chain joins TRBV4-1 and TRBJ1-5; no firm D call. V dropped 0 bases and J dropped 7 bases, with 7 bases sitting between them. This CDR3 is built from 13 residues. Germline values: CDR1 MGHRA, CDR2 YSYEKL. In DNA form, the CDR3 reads TGCGCCAGCAGCCAAGAAAACTACCAGCCCCAGCATTTT. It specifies CASSQENYQPQHF.

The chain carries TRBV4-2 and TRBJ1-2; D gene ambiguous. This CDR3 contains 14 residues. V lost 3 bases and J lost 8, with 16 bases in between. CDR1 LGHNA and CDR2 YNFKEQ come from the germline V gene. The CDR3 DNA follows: TGTGCCAGCAGCCAGGACTTGGGCAGTCGCGGCTACACCTTC. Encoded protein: CASSQDLGSRGYTF.

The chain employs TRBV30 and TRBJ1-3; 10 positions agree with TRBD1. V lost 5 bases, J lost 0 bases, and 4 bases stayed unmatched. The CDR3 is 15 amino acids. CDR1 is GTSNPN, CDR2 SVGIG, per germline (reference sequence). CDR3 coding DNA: TGTGCCTGGGCCCGGGACAGGGGCTCTGGAAACACCATATATTTT. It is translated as CAWARDRGSGNTIYF.

CDR3 in DNA: TGCAGCGTTGACCGAGGGTCAATCACAGATACGCAGTATTTT. Its protein is CSVDRGSITDTQYF. This sequence joins TRBV29-1 and TRBJ2-3; D perhaps matches TRBD2 (5 bases). This CDR3 has 14 residues. With 3 bases removed from V and 2 bases from J, the gap between germline ends came to 12 bases. Germline CDR1 SQVTM, CDR2 ANQGSEA.

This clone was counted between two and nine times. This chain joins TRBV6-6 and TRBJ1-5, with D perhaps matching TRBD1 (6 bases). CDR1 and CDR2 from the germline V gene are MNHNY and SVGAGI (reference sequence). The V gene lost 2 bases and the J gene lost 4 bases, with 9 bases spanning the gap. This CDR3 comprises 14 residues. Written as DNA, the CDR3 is TGTGCCAGCAGTTACGGGACACAAAATCAGCCCCAGCATTTT. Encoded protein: CASSYGTQNQPQHF.

The CDR3 nucleotides are TGTGCCAGCAGCTTAGCGGGGGGGCCAACAGTCAATGAGCAGTTCTTC. Its protein product is CASSLAGGPTVNEQFF. The chain employs TRBV7-2 and TRBJ2-1; a weak D match, TRBD2 (7 bases). Germline CDR1 SGHTA, CDR2 FQGNSA. Trimming removed 0 bases from V and 6 bases from J, with 15 bases in between. The CDR3 runs 16 residues.

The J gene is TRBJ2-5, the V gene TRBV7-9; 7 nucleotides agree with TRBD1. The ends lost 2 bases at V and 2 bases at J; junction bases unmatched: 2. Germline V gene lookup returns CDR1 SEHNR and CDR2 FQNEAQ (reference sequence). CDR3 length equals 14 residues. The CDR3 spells CASSLIRGQETQYF. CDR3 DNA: TGTGCCAGCAGCTTAATCAGGGGGCAAGAGACCCAGTACTTC.

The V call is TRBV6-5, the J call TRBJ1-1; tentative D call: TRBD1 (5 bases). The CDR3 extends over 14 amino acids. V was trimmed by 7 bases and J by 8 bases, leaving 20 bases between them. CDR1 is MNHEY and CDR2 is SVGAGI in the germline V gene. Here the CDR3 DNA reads TGTGCCAGCATCCCATCTGGGGGGAGGGAAGAAGCTTTCTTT. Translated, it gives CASIPSGGREEAFF.

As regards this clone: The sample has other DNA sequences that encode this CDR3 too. The CDR3 coding sequence is TGCGCCAGCAGTTGGACAGGGAGTACAGATACGCAGTATTTT. It translates to CASSWTGSTDTQYF. V is TRBV5-1 and J is TRBJ2-3, with 8 nucleotides matching TRBD1. Germline lookup yields CDR1 SGHRS and CDR2 YFSETQ. The CDR3 runs 14 residues. With V trimmed by 5 bases and J by 3 bases, 5 bases remained unmatched.

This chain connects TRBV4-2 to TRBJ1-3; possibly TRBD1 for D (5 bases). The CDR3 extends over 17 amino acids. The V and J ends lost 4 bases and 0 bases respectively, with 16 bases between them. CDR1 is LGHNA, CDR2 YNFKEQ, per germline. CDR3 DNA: TGTGCCAGCAGCCCCACCGGGGGTGGTGGCTCTGGAAACACCATATATTTT. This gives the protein CASSPTGGGGSGNTIYF.

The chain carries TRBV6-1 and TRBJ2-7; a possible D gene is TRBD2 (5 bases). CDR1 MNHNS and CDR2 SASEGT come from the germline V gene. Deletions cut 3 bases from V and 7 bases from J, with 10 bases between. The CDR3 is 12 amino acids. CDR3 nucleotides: TGTGCCAGCAGTGAGACTATCCCAGAGCAGTACTTC. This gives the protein CASSETIPEQYF.

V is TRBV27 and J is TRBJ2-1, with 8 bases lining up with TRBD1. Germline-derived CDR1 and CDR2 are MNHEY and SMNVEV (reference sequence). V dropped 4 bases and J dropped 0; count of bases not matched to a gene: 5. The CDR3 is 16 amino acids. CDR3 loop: CASSSGQGISYNEQFF. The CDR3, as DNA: TGTGCCAGCAGTTCCGGACAGGGTATCTCCTACAATGAGCAGTTCTTC.

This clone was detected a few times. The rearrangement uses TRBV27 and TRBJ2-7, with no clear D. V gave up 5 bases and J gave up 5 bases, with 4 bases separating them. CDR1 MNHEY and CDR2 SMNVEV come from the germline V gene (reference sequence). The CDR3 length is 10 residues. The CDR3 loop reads CASSSHEQYF. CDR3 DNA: TGTGCCAGCAGTAGCCACGAGCAGTACTTC.

The CDR3: CASSAYRGEQYF. The CDR3 coding sequence is TGTGCCAGCAGCGCCTACAGGGGCGAGCAGTACTTC. The V call is TRBV7-2, the J call TRBJ2-7; 7 bases agree with TRBD1. The ends lost 5 bases at V and 6 bases at J; junction bases unmatched: 4. CDR3 length: 12 residues. Looked up from germline, CDR1 is SGHTA and CDR2 is FQGNSA.

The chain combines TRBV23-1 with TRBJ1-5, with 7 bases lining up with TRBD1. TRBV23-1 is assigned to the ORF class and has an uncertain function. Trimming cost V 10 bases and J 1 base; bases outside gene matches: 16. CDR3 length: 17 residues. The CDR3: CATDRDLESESNQPQHF. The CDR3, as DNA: TGCGCCACCGACAGGGACCTCGAATCCGAGAGCAATCAGCCCCAGCATTTT.

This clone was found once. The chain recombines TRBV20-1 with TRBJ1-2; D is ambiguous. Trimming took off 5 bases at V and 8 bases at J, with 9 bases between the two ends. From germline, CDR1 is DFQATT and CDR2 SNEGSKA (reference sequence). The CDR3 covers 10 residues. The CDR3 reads CSAVDAGYTF. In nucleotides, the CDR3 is TGCAGTGCTGTCGATGCGGGCTACACCTTC.

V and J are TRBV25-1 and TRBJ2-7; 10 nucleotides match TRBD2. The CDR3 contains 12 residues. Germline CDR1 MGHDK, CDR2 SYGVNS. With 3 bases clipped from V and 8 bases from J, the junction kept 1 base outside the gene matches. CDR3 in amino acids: CASSDSGRQQYF. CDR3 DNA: TGTGCCAGCAGTGATAGCGGGAGGCAGCAGTACTTC.

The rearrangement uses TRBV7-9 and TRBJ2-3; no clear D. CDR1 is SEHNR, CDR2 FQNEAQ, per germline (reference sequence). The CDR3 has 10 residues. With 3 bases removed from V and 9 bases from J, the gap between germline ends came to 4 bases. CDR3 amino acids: CASSFQTQYF. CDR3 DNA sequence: TGTGCCAGCAGCTTTCAAACGCAGTATTTT.

The CDR3 here is CASRAGRETQYF. CDR3 nucleotides: TGTGCCAGCAGAGCAGGGCGGGAGACCCAGTACTTC. The gene calls are TRBV6-5 and TRBJ2-5; tentatively, D is TRBD1 (5 bases). Germline values: CDR1 MNHEY, CDR2 SVGAGI. The CDR3 consists of 12 residues. Trimming took off 6 bases at V and 5 bases at J, with 10 bases between the two ends.

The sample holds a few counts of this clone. DNA for the CDR3: TGTGCCAGCAGTACCCAGGGGATGGGCAATCAGCCCCAGCATTTT. This translates into CASSTQGMGNQPQHF. The V and J genes are TRBV2 and TRBJ1-5; possibly TRBD1 for D (6 bases). V dropped 5 bases and J dropped 2 bases, with 13 bases sitting between them. Germline V gene sequence: CDR1 SNHLY, CDR2 FYNNEI. The CDR3 is made up of 15 amino acids.